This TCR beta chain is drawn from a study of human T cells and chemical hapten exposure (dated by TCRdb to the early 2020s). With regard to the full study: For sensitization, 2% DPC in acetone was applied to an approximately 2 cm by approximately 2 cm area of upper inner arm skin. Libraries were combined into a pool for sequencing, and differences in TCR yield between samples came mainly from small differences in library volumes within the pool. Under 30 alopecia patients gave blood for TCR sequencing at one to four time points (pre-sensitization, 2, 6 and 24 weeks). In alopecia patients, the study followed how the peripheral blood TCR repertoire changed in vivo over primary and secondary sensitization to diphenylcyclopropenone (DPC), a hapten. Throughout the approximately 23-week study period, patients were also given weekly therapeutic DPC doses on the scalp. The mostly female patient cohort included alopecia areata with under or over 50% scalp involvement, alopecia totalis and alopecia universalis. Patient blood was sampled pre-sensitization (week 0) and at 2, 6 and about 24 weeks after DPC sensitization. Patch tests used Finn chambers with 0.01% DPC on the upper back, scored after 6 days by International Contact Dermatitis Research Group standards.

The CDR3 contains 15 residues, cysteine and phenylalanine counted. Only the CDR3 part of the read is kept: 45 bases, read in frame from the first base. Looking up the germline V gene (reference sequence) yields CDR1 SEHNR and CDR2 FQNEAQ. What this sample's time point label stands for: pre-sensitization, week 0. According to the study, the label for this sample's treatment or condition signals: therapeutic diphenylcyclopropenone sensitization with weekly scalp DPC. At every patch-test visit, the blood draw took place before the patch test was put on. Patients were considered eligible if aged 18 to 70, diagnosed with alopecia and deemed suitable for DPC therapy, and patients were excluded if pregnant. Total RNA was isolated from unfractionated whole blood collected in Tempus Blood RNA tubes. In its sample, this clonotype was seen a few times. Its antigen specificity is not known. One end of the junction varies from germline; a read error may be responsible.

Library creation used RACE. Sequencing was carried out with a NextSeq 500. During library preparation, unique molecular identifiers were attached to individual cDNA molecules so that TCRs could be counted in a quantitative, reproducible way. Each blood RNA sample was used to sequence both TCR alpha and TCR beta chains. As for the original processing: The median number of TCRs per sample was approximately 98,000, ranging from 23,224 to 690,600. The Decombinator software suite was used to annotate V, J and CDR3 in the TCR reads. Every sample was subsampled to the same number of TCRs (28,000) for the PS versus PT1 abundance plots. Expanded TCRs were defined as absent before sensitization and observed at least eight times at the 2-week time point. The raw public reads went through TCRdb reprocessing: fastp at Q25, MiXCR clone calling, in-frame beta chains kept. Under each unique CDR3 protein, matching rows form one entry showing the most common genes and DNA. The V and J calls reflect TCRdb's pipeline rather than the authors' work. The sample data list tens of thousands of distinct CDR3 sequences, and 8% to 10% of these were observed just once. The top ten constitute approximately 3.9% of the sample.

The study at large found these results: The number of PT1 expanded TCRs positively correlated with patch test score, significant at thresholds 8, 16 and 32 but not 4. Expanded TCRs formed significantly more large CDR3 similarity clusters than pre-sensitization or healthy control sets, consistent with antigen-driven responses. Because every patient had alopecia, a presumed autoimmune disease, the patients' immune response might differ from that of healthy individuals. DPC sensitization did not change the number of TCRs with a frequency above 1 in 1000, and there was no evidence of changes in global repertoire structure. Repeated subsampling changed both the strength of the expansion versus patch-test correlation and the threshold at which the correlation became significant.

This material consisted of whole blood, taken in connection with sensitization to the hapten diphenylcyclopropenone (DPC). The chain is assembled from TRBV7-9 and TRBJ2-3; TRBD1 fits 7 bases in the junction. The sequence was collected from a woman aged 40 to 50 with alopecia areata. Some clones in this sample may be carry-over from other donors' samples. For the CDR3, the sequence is CANSLRGQVLDTQYF. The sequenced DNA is TGTGCCAACAGCTTAAGGGGGCAAGTATTGGATACGCAGTATTTT.